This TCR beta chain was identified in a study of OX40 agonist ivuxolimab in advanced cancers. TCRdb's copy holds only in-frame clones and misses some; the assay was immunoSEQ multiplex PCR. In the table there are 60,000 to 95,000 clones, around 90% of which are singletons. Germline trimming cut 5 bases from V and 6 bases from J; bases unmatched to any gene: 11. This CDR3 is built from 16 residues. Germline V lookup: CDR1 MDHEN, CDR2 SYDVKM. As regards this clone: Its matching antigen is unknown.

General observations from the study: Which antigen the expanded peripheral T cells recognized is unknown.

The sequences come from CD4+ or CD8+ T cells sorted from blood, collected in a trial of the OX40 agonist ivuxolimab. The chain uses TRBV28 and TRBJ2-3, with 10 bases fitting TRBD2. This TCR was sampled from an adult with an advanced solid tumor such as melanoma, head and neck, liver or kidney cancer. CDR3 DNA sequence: TGTGCCAGCAGTAGTACCGTAGCGGGGGGCCAGGATACGCAGTATTTT. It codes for CASSSTVAGGQDTQYF. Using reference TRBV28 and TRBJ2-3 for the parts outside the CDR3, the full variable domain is DVKVTQSSRYLVKRTGEKVFLECVQDMDHENMFWYRQDPGLGLRLIYFSYDVKMKEKGDIPEGYSVSREKKERFSLILESASTNQTSMYLCASSSTVAGGQDTQYFGPGTRLTVL.